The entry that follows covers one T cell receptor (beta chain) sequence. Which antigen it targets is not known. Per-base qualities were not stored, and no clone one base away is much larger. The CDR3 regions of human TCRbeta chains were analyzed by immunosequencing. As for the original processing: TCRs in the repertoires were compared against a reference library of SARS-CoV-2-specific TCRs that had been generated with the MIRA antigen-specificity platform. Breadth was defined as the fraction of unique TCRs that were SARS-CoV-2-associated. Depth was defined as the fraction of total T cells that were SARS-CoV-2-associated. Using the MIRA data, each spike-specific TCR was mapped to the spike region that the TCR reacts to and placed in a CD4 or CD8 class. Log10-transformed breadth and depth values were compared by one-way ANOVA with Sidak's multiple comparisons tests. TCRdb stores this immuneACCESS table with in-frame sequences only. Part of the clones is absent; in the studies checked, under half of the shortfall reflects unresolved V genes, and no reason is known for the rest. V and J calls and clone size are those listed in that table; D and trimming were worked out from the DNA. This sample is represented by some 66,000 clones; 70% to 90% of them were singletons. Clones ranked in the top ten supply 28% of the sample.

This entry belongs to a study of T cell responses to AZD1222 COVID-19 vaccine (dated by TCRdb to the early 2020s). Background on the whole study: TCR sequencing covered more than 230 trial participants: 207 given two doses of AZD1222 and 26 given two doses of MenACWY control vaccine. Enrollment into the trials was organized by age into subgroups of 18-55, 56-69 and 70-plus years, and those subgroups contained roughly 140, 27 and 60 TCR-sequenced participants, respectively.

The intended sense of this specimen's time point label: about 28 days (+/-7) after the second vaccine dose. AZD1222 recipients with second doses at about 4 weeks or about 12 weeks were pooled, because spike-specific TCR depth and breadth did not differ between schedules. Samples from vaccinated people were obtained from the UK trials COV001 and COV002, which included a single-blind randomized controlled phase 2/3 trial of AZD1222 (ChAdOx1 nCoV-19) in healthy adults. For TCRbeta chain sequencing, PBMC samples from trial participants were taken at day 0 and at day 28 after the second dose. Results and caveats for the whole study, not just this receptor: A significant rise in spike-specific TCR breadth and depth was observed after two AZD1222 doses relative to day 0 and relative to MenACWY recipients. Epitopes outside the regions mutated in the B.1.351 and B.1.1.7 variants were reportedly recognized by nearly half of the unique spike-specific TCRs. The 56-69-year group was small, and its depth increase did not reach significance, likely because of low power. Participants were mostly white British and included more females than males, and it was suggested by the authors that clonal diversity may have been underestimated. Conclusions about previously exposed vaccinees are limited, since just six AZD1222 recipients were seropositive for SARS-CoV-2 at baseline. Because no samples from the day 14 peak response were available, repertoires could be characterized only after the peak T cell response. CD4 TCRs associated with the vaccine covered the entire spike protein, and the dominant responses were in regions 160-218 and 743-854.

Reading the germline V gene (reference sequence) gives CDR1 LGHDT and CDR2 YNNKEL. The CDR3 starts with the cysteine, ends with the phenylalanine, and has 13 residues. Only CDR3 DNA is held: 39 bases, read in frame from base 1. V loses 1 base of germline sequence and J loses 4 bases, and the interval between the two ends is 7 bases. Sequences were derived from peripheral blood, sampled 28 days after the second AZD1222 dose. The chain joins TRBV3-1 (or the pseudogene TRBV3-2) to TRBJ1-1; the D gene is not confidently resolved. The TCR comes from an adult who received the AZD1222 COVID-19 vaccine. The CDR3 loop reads CASSQVRGTEAFF. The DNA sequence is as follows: TGTGCCAGCAGCCAAGTCCGCGGCACTGAAGCTTTCTTT.